This TCR beta chain emerged from a study of blood T cell repertoires in COVID-19. Assay: immunoSEQ multiplex PCR; the TCRdb copy retains only in-frame clones and omits some. This sample has 150,000 to 180,000 clones, with roughly nine tenths found just once. J lost 2 bases, V lost 2 bases, and 20 bases had no gene match. CDR3 length equals 20 residues. CDR1 is LGHNA and CDR2 is YNFKEQ in the germline V gene. The material sequenced was peripheral blood. This sequence originates from a man in his fifties with acute or convalescent COVID-19. The chain has TRBV4-2 and TRBJ2-7; 8 bases are shared with TRBD2. The CDR3 sequence is CASSQTLPGGPYRRPYEQYV. DNA of the CDR3: TGTGCCAGCAGCCAAACCCTTCCGGGGGGGCCTTATCGCCGTCCCTACGAGCAGTACGTC.